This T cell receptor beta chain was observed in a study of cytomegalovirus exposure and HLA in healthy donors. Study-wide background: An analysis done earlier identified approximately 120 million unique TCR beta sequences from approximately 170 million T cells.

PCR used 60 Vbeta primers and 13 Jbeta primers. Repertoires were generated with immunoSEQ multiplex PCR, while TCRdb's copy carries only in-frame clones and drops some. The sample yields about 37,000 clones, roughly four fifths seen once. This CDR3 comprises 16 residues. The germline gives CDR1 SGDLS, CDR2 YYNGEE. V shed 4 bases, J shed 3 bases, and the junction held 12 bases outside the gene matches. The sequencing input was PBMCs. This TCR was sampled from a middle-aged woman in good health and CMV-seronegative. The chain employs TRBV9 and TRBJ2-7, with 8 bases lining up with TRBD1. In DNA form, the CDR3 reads TGTGCCAGCAGCCCCGACCCTGGACAGGGCCTCTACGAGCAGTACTTC. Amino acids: CASSPDPGQGLYEQYF.